The TCR beta chain under discussion was sequenced for a study of regulatory T cells in long-lasting Graves disease. Time point: newly diagnosed GD, antithyroid drugs for less than 3 months. PBMC RNA served as the TCR library source. Investigators prepared the TCR beta libraries by applying iRepertoire HTBI primers and Arm-PCR of CDR3 regions. One entry per CDR3 protein results from TCRdb running MiXCR on the multiplex PCR reads. The sample consists of approximately 440,000 distinct CDR3 sequences, roughly 16% of them appearing once. The CDR3 extends over 15 amino acids. CDR1 and CDR2 (germline): SNHLY, FYNNEI. V lost 6 bases and J 4 bases, leaving 18 bases between the germline ends. To note about this clonotype: A single base is all that separates this from a far larger clone, so a read error is likely.

The data were also submitted as part of a second study, on T cells in Graves' hyperthyroidism and ophthalmopathy.

This TCR was recovered from a man aged 35-49 years with Graves disease. This specimen consisted of peripheral blood mononuclear cells (PBMCs), obtained at new diagnosis, from a patient treated with antithyroid drugs. The chain carries TRBV2 and TRBJ2-5, with D maybe TRBD1 (5 bases). The CDR3 is CASSIRAGSRETQYF. In DNA, the CDR3 is TGTGCCAGCAGCATTAGGGCAGGGTCCCGAGAGACCCAGTACTTC.